This paragraph reports one T cell receptor beta chain. What it recognizes is unknown. The data were taken from a study of cytomegalovirus exposure and HLA in healthy donors. Study-wide findings and caveats: The TCR clusters that emerged in the first cohort tended, a later analysis found, to co-occur in the 110 or so validation repertoires.

This CDR3 is built from 19 residues. V lost 4 bases and J lost 1; bases outside the gene matches: 16. Looked up from germline, CDR1 is SGHKS and CDR2 is YYEKEE (reference sequence). Here immunoSEQ multiplex PCR was the method, and the copy in TCRdb shows in-frame clones only, minus some. Here the sample spans 140,000 to 150,000 clones, roughly nine tenths being singletons. The rearrangement uses TRBV5-5 and TRBJ2-2, with 7 bases fitting TRBD2. The sequenced sample was PBMCs. The clonotype was recovered from a young man in good health and CMV-seronegative. The CDR3: CASSHWTPGLGGNTGELFF. The CDR3 nucleotides are TGTGCCAGCAGCCACTGGACACCCGGACTAGGTGGGAACACCGGGGAGCTGTTTTTT.